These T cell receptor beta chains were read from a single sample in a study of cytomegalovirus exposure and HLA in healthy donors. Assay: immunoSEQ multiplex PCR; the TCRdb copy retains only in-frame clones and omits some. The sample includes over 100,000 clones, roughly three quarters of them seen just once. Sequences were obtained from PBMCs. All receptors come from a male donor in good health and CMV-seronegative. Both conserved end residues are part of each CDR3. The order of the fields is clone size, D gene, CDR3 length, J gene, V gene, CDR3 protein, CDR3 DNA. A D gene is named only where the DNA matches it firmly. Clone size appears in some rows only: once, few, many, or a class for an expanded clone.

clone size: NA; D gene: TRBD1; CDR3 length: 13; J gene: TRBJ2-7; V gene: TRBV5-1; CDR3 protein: CASSWDRGYEQYF; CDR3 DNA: TGCGCCAGCAGCTGGGACAGGGGCTACGAGCAGTACTTC
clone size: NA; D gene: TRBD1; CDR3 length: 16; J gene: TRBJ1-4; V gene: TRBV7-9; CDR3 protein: CASRISPGQGEEKLFF; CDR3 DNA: TGTGCCAGCAGGATTAGTCCGGGACAGGGGGAGGAAAAACTGTTTTTT
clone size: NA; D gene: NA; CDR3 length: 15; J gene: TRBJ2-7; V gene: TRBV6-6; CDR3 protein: CASSQPGRVRDEQYF; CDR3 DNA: TGTGCCAGCAGTCAACCAGGACGAGTCAGGGACGAGCAGTACTTC
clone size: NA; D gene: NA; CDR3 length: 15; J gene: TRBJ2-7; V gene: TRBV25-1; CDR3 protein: CASSEPQARSYEQYF; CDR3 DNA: TGTGCCAGCAGTGAGCCACAGGCGAGATCCTACGAGCAGTACTTC
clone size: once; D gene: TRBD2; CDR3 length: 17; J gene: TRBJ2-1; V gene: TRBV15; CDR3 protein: CATSRGGTSGGRNEQFF; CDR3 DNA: TGTGCCACCAGCAGAGGGGGGACTAGCGGGGGGCGGAATGAGCAGTTCTTC
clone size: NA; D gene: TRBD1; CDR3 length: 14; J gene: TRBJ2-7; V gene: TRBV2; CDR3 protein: CASSKGQGVREQYF; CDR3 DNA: TGTGCCAGCAGTAAGGGACAGGGAGTGAGGGAGCAGTACTTC
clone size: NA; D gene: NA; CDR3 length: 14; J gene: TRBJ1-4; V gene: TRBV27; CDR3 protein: CASSFVGGEEKLFF; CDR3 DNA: TGTGCCAGCAGTTTTGTGGGGGGAGAGGAAAAACTGTTTTTT
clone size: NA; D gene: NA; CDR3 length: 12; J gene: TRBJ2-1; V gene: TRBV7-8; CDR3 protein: CASSPGVNEQFF; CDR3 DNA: TGTGCCAGCAGCCCAGGGGTTAATGAGCAGTTCTTC
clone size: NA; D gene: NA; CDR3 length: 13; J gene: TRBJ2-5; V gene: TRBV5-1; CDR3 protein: CASSLVLQETQYF; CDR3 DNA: TGCGCCAGCAGCTTGGTTCTCCAAGAGACCCAGTACTTC
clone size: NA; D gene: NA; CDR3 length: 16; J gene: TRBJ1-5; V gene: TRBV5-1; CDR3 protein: CASSLGTDYSNQPQHF; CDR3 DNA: TGCGCCAGCAGCTTGGGGACGGACTATAGCAATCAGCCCCAGCATTTT
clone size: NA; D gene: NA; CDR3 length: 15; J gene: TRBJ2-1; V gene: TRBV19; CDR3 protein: CASSNRRGGKGEQFF; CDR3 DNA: TGTGCCAGTAGTAATCGGAGGGGGGGCAAGGGTGAGCAGTTCTTC
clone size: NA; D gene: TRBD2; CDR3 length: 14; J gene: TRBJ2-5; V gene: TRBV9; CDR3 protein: CASSISGGGQTQYF; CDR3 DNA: TGTGCCAGCAGCATTAGCGGGGGCGGACAGACCCAGTACTTC
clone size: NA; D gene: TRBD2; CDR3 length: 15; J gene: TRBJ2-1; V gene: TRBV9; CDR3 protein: CASSVDVGTRNEQFF; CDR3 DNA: TGTGCCAGCAGCGTAGACGTAGGGACTAGGAATGAGCAGTTCTTC
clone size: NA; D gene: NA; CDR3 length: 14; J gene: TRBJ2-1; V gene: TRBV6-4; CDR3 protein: CASSDSDSSNEQFF; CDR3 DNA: TGTGCCAGCAGTGACTCGGACAGTTCCAATGAGCAGTTCTTC
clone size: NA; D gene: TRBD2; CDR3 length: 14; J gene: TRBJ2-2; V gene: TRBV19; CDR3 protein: CASKLGGTTGELFF; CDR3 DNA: TGTGCCAGTAAACTGGGAGGGACCACCGGGGAGCTGTTTTTT
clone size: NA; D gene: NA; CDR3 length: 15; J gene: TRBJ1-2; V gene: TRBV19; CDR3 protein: CASSINRDTNYGYTF; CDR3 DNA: TGTGCCAGTAGTATCAACAGGGATACTAACTATGGCTACACCTTC
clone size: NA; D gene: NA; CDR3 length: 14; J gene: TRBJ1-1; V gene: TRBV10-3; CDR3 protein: CAITFDRGGTEAFF; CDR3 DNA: TGTGCCATCACTTTCGACCGTGGGGGGACTGAAGCTTTCTTT
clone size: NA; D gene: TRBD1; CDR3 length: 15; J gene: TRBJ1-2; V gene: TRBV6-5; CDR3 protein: CASSYGGTGGYGYTF; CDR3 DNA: TGTGCCAGCAGTTACGGCGGGACAGGGGGCTATGGCTACACCTTC
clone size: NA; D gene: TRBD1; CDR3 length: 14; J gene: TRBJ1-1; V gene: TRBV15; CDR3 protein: CATSRLTGGPEAFF; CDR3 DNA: TGTGCCACCAGCAGATTGACAGGGGGCCCTGAAGCTTTCTTT
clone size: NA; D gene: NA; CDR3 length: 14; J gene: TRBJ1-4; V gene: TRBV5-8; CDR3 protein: CASSATGGVEKLFF; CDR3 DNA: TGTGCCAGCAGCGCGACAGGTGGGGTGGAAAAACTGTTTTTT
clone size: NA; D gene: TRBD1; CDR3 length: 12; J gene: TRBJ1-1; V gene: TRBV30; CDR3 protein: CAWMGQGTEAFF; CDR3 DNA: TGTGCCTGGATGGGACAGGGCACTGAAGCTTTCTTT
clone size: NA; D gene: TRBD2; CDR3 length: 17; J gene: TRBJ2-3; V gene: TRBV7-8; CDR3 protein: CASSLGLAGGNGDTQYF; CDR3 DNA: TGTGCCAGCAGCTTAGGTCTAGCGGGGGGGAATGGAGATACGCAGTATTTT
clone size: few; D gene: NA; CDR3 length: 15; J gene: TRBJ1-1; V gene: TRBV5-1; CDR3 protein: CASSVFGGTNTEAFF; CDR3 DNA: TGCGCCAGCAGCGTTTTTGGGGGCACGAACACTGAAGCTTTCTTT
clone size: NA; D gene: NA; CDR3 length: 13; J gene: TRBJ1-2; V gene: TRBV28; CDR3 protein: CASSLGQTYGYTF; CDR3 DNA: TGTGCCAGCAGTTTAGGGCAGACCTATGGCTACACCTTC
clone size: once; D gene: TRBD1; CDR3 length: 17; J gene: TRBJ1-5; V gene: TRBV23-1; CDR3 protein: CASSQTTGTGGNQPQHF; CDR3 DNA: TGCGCCAGCAGTCAAACAACCGGGACAGGGGGCAATCAGCCCCAGCATTTT
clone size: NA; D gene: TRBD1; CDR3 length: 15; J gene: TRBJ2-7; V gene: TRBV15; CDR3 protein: CATSRFRDSPYEQYF; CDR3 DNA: TGTGCCACCAGCAGATTCCGGGACAGCCCCTACGAGCAGTACTTC